This T cell receptor beta chain appears in the sequencing data of a study of shared clonotypes between healthy human individuals. Study-level findings and limits: When compared with the clonotypes that were shared by all four sorted-subset donors, the non-shared clonotypes turned out to have lower generation probabilities.

For each subset, genomic DNA was distributed in equal portions over several immunoSEQ plates. Assay used: immunoSEQ multiplex PCR; TCRdb lists only in-frame clones, some missing. The sample includes over 1.4 million clones, approximately 97% of them seen just once. Of note for this clone: What it binds is unknown.

Germline values: CDR1 MNHNY, CDR2 SVGAGI (reference sequence). The CDR3 totals 13 residues. The V gene end was trimmed by 6 bases and the J gene end by 1 base; junction bases not matched to a gene: 0. The genes are TRBV6-6 and TRBJ2-3, with 8 bases lining up with TRBD1. The specimen was naive CD4+ T cells sorted from blood. The subset was: CD45RA+ positively selected. This TCR was recovered from a young man in good health. CDR3 in DNA: TGTGCCAGCAGGGGACAGGGCACAGATACGCAGTATTTT. Translation: CASRGQGTDTQYF.